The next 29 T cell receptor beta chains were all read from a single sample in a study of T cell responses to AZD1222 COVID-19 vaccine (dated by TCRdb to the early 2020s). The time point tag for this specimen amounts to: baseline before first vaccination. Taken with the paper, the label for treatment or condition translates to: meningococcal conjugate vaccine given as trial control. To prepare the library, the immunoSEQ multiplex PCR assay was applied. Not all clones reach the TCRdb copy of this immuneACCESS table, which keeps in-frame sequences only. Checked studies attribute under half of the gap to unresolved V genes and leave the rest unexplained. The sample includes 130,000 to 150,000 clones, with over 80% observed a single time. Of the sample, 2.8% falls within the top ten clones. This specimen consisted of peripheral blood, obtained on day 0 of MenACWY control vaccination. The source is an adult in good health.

DNA for the CDR3: TGTGCCAGCAGTTTATCCCCCAGGGAGGGCACTGAAGCTTTCTTT. It is translated as CASSLSPREGTEAFF. The rearrangement links TRBV27 to TRBJ1-1, with a possible D match to TRBD1 (5 bases). Germline values: CDR1 MNHEY, CDR2 SMNVEV (reference sequence). The CDR3 is 15 amino acids. V lost 0 bases to trimming and J lost 4 bases, with 12 bases between them.

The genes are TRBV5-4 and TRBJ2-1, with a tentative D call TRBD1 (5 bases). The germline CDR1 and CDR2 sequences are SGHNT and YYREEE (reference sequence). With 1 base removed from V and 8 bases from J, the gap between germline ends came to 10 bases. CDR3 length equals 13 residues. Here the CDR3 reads CASSLPQTDEQFF. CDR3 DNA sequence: TGTGCCAGCAGCTTGCCCCAGACAGATGAGCAGTTCTTC.

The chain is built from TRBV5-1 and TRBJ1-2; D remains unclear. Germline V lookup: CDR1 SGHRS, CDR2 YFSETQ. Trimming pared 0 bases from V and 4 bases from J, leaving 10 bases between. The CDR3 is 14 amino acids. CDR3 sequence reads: CASSLETLAYGYTF. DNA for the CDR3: TGCGCCAGCAGCTTGGAGACCTTAGCCTATGGCTACACCTTC.

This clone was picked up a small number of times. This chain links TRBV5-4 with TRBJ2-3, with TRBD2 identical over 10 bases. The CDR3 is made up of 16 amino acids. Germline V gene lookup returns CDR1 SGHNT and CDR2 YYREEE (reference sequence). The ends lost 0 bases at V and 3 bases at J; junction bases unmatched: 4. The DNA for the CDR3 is TGTGCCAGCAGCTTGGCTAGCGGGGGATCTACAGATACGCAGTATTTT. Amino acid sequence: CASSLASGGSTDTQYF.

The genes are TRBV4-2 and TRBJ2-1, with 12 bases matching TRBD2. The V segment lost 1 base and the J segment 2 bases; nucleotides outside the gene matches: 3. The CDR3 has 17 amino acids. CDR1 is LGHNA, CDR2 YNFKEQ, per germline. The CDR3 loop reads CASSQGASGRAYNEQFF. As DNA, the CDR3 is TGTGCCAGCAGCCAAGGGGCTAGCGGGAGGGCCTACAATGAGCAGTTCTTC.

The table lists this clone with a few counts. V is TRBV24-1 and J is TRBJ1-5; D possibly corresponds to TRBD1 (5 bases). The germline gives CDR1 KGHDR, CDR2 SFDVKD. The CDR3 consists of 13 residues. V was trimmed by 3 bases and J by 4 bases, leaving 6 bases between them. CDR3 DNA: TGTGCCACCAGTGATGGGGGGAATCAGCCCCAGCATTTT. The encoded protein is CATSDGGNQPQHF.

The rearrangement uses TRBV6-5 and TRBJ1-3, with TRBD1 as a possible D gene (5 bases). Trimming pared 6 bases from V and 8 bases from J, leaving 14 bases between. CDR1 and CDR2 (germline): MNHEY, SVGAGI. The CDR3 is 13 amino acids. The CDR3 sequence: CASRSGGVDTIYF. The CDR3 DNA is TGTGCCAGCAGATCCGGGGGTGTTGACACCATATATTTT.

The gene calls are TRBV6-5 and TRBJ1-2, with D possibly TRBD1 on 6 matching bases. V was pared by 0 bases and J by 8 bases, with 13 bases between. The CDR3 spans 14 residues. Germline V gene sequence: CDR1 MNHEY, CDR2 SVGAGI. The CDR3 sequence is CASSYSDRRGGYTF. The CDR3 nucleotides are TGTGCCAGCAGTTACTCGGACAGAAGAGGAGGCTACACCTTC.

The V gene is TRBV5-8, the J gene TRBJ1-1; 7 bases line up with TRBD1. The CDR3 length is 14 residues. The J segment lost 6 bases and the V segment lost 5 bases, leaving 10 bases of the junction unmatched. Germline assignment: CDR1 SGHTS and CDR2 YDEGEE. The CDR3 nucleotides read TGTGCCAGCAGGATCGGACAGGTCGGCTCTGAAGCTTTCTTT. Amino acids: CASRIGQVGSEAFF.

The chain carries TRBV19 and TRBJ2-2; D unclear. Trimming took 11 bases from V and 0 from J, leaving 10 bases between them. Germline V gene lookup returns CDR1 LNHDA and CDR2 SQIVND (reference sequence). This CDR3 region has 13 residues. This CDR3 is CAGRGPNTGELFF. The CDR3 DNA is TGTGCCGGACGAGGACCGAACACCGGGGAGCTGTTTTTT.

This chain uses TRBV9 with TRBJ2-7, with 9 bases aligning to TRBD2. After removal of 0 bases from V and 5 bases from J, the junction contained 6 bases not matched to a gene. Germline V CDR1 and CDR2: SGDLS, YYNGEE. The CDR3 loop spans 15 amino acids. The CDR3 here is CASSVDPSGTDEQYF. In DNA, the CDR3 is TGTGCCAGCAGCGTAGATCCTAGCGGGACCGACGAGCAGTACTTC. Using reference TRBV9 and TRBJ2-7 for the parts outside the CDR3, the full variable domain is DSGVTQTPKHLITATGQRVTLRCSPRSGDLSVYWYQQSLDQGLQFLIQYYNGEERAKGNILERFSAQQFPDLHSELNLSSLELGDSALYFCASSVDPSGTDEQYFGPGTRLTVT.

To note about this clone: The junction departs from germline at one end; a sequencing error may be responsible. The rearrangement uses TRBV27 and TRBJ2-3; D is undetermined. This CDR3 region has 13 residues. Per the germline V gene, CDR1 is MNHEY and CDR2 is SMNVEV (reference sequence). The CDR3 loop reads CASSLPHLYTPVF. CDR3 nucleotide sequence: TGTGCCAGCAGTTTACCTCATCTTTATACCCCAGTTTTT.

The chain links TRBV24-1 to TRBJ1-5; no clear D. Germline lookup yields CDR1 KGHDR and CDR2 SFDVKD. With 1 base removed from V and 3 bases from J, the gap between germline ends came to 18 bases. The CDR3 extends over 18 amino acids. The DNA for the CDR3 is TGTGCCACCAGTGATTTAGGTCTTTTCGCGGGGATCAATCAGCCCCAGCATTTT. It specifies CATSDLGLFAGINQPQHF.

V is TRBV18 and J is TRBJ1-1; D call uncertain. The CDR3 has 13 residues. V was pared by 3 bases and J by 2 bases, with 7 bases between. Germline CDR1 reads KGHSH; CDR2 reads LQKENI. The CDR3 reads CASSPVGNTEAFF. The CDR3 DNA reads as TGTGCCAGCTCACCGGTCGGCAACACTGAAGCTTTCTTT.

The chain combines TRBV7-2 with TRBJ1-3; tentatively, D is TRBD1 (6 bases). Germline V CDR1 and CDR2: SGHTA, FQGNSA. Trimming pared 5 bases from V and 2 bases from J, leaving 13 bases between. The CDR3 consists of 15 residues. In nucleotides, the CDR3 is TGTGCCAGCAGCCGTGCGGGGGGCCCTGGAAACACCATATATTTT. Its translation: CASSRAGGPGNTIYF.

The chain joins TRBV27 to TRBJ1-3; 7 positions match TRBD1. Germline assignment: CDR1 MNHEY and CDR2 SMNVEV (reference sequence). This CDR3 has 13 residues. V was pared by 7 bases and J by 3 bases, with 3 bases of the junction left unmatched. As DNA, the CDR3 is TGTGCCAGCATCGCAGGGGGTGGAAACACCATATATTTT. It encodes CASIAGGGNTIYF.

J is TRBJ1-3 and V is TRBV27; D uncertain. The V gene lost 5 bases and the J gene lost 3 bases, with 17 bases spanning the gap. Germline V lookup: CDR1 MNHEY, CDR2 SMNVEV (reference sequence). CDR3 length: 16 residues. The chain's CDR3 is CASSLGRALFGNTIYF. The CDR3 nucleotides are TGTGCCAGCAGTCTGGGGAGGGCGCTCTTTGGAAACACCATATATTTT.

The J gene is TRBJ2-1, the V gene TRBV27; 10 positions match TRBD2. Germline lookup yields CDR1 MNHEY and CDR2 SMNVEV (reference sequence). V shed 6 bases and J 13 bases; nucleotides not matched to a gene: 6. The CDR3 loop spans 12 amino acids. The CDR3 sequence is CASREAGGKQFF. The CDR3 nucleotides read TGTGCCAGCAGGGAAGCGGGAGGGAAACAGTTCTTC.

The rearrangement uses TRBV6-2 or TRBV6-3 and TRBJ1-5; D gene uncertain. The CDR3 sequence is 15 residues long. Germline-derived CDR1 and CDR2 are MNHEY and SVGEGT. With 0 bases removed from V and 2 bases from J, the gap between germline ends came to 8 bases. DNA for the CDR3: TGTGCCAGCAGTTACTCGATTGAGGGCAATCAGCCCCAGCATTTT. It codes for CASSYSIEGNQPQHF.

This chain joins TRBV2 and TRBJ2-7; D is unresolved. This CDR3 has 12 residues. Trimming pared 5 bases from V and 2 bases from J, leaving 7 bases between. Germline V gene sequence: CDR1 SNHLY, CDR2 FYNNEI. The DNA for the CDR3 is TGTGCCAGCAGTCTCTCGACCTACGAGCAGTACTTC. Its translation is CASSLSTYEQYF.

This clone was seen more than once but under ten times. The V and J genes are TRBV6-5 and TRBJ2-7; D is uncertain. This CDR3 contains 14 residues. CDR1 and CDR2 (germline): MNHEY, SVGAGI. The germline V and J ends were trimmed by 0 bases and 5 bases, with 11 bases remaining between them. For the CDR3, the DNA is TGTGCCAGCAGTTACTCGATGGTTTTGGACGAGCAGTACTTC. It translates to CASSYSMVLDEQYF.

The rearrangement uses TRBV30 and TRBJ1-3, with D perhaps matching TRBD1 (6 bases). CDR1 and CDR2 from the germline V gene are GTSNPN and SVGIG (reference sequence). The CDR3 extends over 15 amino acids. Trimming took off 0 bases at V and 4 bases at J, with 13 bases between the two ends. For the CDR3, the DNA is TGTGCCTGGAGTGTAACTGGGGGCGCGGGAAACACCATATATTTT. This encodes CAWSVTGGAGNTIYF.

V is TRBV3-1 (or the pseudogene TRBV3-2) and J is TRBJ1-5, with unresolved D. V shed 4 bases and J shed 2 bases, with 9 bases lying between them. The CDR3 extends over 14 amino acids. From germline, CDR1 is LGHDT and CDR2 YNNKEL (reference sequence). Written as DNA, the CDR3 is TGTGCCAGCAGCCTTTATCCTGGCAATCAGCCCCAGCATTTT. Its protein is CASSLYPGNQPQHF.

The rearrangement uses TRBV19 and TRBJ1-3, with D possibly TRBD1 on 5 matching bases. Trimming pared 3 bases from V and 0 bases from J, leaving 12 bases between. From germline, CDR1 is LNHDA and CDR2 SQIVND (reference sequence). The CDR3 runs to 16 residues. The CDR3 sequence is CASSMGPTSSGNTIYF. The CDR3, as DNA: TGTGCCAGTAGTATGGGGCCTACGTCCTCTGGAAACACCATATATTTT.

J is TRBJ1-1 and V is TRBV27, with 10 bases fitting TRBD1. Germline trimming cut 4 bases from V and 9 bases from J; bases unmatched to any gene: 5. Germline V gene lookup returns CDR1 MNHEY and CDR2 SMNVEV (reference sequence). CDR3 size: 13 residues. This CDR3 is CASSSWTGGKAFF. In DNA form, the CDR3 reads TGTGCCAGCAGTTCCTGGACAGGGGGTAAAGCTTTCTTT.

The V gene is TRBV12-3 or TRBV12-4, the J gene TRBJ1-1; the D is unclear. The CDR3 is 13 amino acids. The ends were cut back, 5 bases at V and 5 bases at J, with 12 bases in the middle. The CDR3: CASSLAGGTEAFF. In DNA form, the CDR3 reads TGTGCCAGCAGTCTCGCGGGAGGGACTGAAGCTTTCTTT.

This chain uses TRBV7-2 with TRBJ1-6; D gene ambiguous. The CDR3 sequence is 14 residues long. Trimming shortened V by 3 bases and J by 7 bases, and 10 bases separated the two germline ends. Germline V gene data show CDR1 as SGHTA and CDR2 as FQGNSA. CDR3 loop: CASSFNNGNSPLHF. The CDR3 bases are TGTGCCAGCAGCTTCAACAATGGGAATTCACCCCTCCACTTT. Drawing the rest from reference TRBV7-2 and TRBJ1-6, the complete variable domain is GAGVSQSPSNKVTEKGKDVELRCDPISGHTALYWYRQSLGQGLEFLIYFQGNSAPDKSGLPSDRFSAERTGGSVSTLTIQRTQQEDSAVYLCASSFNNGNSPLHFGNGTRLTVT.

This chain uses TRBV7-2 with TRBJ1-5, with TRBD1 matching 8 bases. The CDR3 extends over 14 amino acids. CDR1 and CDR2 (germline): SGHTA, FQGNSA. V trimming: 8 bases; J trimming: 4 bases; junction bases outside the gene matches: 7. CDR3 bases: TGTGCCAGCGGAATACAGGGGGGTAATCAGCCCCAGCATTTT. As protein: CASGIQGGNQPQHF.

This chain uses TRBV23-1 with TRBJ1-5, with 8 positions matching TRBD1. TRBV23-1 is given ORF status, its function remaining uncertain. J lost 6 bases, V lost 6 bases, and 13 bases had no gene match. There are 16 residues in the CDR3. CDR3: CASRGRGRRNGQPQHF. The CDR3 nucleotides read TGCGCCAGCAGGGGCAGGGGGCGACGGAACGGTCAGCCCCAGCATTTT.